Here is one TCR beta chain with its context. The antigen is undetermined. Depths of 1 in 200,000 to 1 in 1 million T cells were the sequencing target. Libraries were prepared by immunoSEQ multiplex PCR; TCRdb keeps only in-frame clonotypes and omits some of them. The sample yields some 200,000 clones, approximately 75% seen once. The sample comes from a study of cytotoxic CD8 clonotypes in ibrutinib-treated CLL. Whole-study findings and limits: Investigators sampled sustained-remission and progressing patients at differing times. The clonality went up when patients responded to ibrutinib and dropped back toward baseline at progression.

The CDR3 loop spans 16 amino acids. Germline CDR1 and CDR2: SGHTA and FQGTGA. V was clipped by 5 bases and J by 1 base; unmatched bases: 4. The chain recombines TRBV7-3 with TRBJ2-1, with TRBD2 matching over 11 bases. The TCR comes from a human donor with chronic lymphocytic leukemia. The sequencing used PBMCs, collected after 12 months of ibrutinib treatment. For the CDR3, the DNA is TGTGCCAGCAGCCCTAGACTAGCGGGGTCCTACAATGAGCAGTTCTTC. Translation: CASSPRLAGSYNEQFF.